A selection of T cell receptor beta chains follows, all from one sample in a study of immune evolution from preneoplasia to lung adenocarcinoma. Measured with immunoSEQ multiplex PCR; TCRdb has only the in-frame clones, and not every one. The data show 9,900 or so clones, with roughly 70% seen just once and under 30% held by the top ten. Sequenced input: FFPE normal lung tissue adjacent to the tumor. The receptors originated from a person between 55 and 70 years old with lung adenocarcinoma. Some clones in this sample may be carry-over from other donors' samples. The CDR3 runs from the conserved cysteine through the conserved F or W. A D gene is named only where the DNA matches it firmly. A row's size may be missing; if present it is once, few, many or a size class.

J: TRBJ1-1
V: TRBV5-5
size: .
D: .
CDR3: CASSLSVLMNTEAFF
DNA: TGTGCCAGCAGCCTTTCTGTACTCATGAACACTGAAGCTTTCTTT

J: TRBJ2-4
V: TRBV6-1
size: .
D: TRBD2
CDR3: CASSEGGLAGRRDIQYF
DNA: TGTGCCAGCAGTGAAGGGGGACTAGCGGGACGAAGGGACATTCAGTACTTC

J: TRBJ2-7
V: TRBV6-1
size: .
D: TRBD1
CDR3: CASSGAGTGTYEQYF
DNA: TGTGCCAGCAGCGGCGCCGGGACAGGGACCTACGAGCAGTACTTC

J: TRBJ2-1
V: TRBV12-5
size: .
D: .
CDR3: CASGLEGEGLRSYNEQFF
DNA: TGTGCTAGTGGTTTGGAGGGGGAGGGGCTTCGGTCCTACAATGAGCAGTTCTTC

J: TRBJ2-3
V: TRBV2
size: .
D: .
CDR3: CASKRGANTDTQYF
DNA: TGTGCCAGTAAAAGGGGGGCTAACACAGATACGCAGTATTTT

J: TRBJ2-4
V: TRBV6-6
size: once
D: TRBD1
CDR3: CASSLRGGSKNIQYF
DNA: TGTGCCAGCAGCCTGAGAGGGGGCTCCAAAAACATTCAGTACTTC

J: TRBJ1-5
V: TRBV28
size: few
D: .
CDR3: CASSLTTRPQHF
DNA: TGTGCCAGCAGTTTAACAACCCGGCCCCAGCATTTT

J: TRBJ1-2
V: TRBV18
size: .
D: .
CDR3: CASSPPAGLQEGYTF
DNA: TGTGCCAGCTCACCCCCGGCCGGGCTACAGGAGGGCTACACCTTC

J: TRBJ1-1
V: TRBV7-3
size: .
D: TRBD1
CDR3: CASSDWRGGGSEAFF
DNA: TGTGCCAGCAGCGATTGGAGAGGGGGCGGCTCTGAAGCTTTCTTT

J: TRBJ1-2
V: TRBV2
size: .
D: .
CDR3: CASSEVYGYTF
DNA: TGTGCCAGCAGTGAAGTCTATGGCTACACCTTC

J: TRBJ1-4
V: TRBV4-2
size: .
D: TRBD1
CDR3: CASSQGTGWDEKLFF
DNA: TGTGCCAGCAGCCAAGGGACAGGGTGGGATGAAAAACTGTTTTTT

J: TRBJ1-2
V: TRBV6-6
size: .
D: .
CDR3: CASSLGRLSNYGYTF
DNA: TGTGCCAGCAGTTTGGGACGGCTTTCTAACTATGGCTACACCTTC

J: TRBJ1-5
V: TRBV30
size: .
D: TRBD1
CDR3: CAWSGDRVKPQHF
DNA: TGTGCCTGGAGTGGGGACAGGGTTAAGCCCCAGCATTTT

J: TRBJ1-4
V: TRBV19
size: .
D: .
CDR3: CASSIAGRPGEKLFF
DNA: TGTGCCAGTAGTATAGCGGGGAGACCCGGTGAAAAACTGTTTTTT

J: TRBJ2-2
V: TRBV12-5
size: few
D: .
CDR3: CASGSRSEGGELFF
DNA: TGTGCTAGTGGTTCCCGGTCGGAGGGGGGGGAGCTGTTTTTT

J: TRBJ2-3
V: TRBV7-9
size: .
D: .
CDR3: CASSFGGTVTDTQYF
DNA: TGTGCCAGCAGCTTTGGCGGGACAGTCACAGATACGCAGTATTTT

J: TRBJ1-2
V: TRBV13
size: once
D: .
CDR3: CASSAQDSYGYTF
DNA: TGTGCCAGCAGCGCACAAGATTCCTATGGCTACACCTTC

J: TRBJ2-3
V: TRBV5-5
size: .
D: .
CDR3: CASSMGPSRGTDTQYF
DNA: TGTGCCAGCAGCATGGGACCGTCCCGGGGAACAGATACGCAGTATTTT

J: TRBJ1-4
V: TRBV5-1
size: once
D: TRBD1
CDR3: CASSLYRGQEEKLFF
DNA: TGCGCCAGCAGCCTGTACAGGGGGCAGGAAGAAAAACTGTTTTTT

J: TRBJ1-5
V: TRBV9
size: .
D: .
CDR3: CASSPQLGQPQHF
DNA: TGTGCCAGCAGCCCCCAGCTGGGGCAGCCCCAGCATTTT

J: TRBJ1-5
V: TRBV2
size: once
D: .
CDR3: CASSHLTGDQPQHF
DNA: TGTGCCAGCAGCCATTTGACAGGAGATCAGCCCCAGCATTTT

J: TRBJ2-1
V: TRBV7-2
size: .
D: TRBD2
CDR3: CASSFSSGSPYNEQFF
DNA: TGTGCCAGCAGCTTCTCTAGCGGTTCACCCTACAATGAGCAGTTCTTC

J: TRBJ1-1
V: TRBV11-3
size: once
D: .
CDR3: CASSLGLGLDEAFF
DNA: TGTGCCAGCAGCTTAGGTTTGGGTTTAGATGAAGCTTTCTTT

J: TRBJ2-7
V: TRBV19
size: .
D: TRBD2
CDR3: CASSIGPSGKYEQYF
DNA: TGTGCCAGTAGTATCGGGCCTAGCGGAAAATACGAGCAGTACTTC

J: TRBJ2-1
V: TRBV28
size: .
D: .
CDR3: CASGSGPQYNEQFF
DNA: TGTGCCTCTGGCAGCGGTCCCCAATACAATGAGCAGTTCTTC

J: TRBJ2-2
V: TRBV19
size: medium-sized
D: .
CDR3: CASSIGPQGTGELFF
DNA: TGTGCCAGTAGTATCGGACCCCAGGGCACCGGGGAGCTGTTTTTT

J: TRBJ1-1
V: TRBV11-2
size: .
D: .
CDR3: CASSLGGSIRGTEAFF
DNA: TGTGCCAGCAGCTTAGGGGGGAGCATTAGGGGCACTGAAGCTTTCTTT

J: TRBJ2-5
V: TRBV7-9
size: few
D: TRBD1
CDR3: CASSSTGMETQYF
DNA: TGTGCCAGCAGCTCGACAGGGATGGAGACCCAGTACTTC

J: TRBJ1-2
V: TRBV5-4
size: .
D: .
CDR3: CASSFAGSNYGYTF
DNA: TGTGCCAGCAGCTTCGCAGGGTCTAACTATGGCTACACCTTC